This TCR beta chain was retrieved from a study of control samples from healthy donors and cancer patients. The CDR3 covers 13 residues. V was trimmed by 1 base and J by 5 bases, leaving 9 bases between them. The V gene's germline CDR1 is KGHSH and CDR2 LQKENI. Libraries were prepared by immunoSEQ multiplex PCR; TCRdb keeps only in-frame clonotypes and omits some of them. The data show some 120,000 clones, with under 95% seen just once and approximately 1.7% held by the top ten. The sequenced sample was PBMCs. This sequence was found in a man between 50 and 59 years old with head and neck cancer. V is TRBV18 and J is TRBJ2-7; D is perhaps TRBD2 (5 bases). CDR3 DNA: TGTGCCAGCTCACCACGACTAACCGACGAGCAGTACTTC. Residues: CASSPRLTDEQYF.